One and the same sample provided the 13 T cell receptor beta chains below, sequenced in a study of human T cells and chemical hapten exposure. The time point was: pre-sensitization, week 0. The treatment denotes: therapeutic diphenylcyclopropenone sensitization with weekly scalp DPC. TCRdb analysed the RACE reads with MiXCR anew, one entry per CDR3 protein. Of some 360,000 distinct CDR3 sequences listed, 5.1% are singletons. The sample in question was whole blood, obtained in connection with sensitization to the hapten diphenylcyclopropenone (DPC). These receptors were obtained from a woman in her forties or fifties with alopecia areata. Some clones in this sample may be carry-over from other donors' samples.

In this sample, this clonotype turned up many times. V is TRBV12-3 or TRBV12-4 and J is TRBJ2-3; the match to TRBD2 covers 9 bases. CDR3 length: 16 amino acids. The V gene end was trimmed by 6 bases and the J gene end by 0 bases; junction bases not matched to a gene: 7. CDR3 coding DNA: TGTGCCAGCAGGAAGGCGGGGGGGAGGAGCACAGATACGCAGTATTTT. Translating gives CASRKAGGRSTDTQYF.

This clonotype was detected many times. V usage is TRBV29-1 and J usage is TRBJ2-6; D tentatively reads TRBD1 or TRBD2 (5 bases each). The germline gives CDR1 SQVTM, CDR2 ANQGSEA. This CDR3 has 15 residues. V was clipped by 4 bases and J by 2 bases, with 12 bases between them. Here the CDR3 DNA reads TGCAGCGTTGGTTCAGGGAGAACTGGGGCCAACGTCCTGACTTTC. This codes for CSVGSGRTGANVLTF. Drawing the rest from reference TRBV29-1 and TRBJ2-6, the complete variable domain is SAVISQKPSRDICQRGTSLTIQCQVDSQVTMMFWYRQQPGQSLTLIATANQGSEATYESGFVIDKFPISRPNLTFSTLTVSNMSPEDSSIYLCSVGSGRTGANVLTFGAGSRLTVL.

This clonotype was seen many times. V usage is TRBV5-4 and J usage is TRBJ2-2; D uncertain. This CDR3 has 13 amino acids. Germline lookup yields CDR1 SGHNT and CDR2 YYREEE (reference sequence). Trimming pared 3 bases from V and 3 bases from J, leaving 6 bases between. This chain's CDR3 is CASSYVYTGELFF. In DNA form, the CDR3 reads TGTGCCAGCAGCTACGTATACACCGGGGAGCTGTTTTTT.

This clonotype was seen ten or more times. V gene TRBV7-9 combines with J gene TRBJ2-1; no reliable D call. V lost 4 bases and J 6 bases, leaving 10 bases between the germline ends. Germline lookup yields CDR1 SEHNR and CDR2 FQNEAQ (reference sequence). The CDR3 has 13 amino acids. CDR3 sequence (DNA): TGTGCCAGCAGCTCCCCCTTTAGCAATGAGCAGTTCTTC. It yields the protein CASSSPFSNEQFF. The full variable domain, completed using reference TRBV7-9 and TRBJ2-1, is DTGVSQNPRHKITKRGQNVTFRCDPISEHNRLYWYRQTLGQGPEFLTYFQNEAQLEKSRLLSDRFSAERPKGSFSTLEIQRTEQGDSAMYLCASSSPFSNEQFFGPGTRLTVL.

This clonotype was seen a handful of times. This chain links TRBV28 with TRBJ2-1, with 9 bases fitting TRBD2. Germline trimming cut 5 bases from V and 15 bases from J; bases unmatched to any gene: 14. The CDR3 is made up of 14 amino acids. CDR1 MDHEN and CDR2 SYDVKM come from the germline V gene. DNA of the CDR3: TGTGCCAGCAGTCCCCTTGGCGGGAGGGCCTCGTGGTTCTTC. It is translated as CASSPLGGRASWFF. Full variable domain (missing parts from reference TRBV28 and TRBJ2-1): DVKVTQSSRYLVKRTGEKVFLECVQDMDHENMFWYRQDPGLGLRLIYFSYDVKMKEKGDIPEGYSVSREKKERFSLILESASTNQTSMYLCASSPLGGRASWFFGPGTRLTVL.

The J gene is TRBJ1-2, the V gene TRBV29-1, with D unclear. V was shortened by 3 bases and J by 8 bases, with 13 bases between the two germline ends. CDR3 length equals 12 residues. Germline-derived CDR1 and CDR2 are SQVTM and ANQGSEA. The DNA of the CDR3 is TGCAGCGTTGACAACATGCCTTGGGGCTACACCTTC. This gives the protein CSVDNMPWGYTF.

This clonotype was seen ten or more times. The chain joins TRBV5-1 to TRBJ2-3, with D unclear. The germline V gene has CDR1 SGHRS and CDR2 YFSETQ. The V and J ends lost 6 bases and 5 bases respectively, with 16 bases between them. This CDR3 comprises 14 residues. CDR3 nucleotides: TGCGCCAGCAAGGCTACTGAGGTCCAAGATACGCAGTATTTT. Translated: CASKATEVQDTQYF.

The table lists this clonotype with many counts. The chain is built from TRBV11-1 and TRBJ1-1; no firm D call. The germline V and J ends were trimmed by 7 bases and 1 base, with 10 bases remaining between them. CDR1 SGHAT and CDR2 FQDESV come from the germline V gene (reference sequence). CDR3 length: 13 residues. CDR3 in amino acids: CASNKKRNTEAFF. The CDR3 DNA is TGTGCCAGCAATAAGAAACGGAACACTGAAGCTTTCTTT.

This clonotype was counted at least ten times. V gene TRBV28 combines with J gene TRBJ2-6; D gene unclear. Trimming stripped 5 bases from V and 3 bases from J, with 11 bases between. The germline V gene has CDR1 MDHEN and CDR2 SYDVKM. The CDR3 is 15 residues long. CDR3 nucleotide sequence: TGTGCCAGCAGTCCCAAGTCCTTTGGGGCCAACGTCCTGACTTTC. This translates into CASSPKSFGANVLTF. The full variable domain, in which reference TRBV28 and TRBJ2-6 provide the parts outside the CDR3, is DVKVTQSSRYLVKRTGEKVFLECVQDMDHENMFWYRQDPGLGLRLIYFSYDVKMKEKGDIPEGYSVSREKKERFSLILESASTNQTSMYLCASSPKSFGANVLTFGAGSRLTVL.

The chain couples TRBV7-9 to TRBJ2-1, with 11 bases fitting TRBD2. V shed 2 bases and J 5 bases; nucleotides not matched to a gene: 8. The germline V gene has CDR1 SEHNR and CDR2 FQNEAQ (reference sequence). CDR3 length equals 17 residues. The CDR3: CASSLTLAGGLDNEQFF. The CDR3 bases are TGTGCCAGCAGCTTAACCCTAGCGGGGGGCCTTGACAATGAGCAGTTCTTC.

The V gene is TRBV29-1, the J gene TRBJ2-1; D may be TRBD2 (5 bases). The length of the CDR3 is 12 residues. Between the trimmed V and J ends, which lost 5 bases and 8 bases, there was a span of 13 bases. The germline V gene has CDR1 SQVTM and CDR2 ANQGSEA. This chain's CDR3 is CSVPGETYEQFF. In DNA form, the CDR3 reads TGCAGCGTTCCCGGGGAAACATATGAGCAGTTCTTC.

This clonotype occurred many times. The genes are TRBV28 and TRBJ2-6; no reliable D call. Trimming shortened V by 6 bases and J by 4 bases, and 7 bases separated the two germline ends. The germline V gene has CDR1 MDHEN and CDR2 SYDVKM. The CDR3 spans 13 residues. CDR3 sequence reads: CASSLPGANVLTF. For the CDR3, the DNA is TGTGCCAGCAGCTTACCCGGGGCCAACGTCCTGACTTTC.

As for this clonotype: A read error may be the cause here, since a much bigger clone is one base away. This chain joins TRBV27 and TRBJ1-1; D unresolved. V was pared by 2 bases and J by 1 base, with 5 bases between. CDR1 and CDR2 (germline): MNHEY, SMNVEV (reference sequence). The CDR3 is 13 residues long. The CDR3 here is CASSLMENTEAFF. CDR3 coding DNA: TGTGCCAGCAGTTTAATGGAGAACACTGAAGCTTTCTTT.